This TCR beta chain was identified during a study of T cells in Graves' hyperthyroidism and ophthalmopathy. RNA transcripts provided the source from which TCR beta CDR3 regions were amplified. The HTBI primer set served for first-round RT-PCR of the TCR CDR3. MiXCR was run by TCRdb on the multiplex PCR reads, yielding one entry per CDR3 protein. The repertoire holds 640,000 or so distinct CDR3 sequences, with under 15% as singletons. Criteria for exclusion of patients were uncontrolled infection, other autoimmune disease, pregnancy or lactation. This receptor was taken from a woman aged 40 to 50 with Graves' ophthalmopathy. Source material: blood.

The CDR3, as DNA: TGCGCCAGCAGCCCAGCTGGAGGGCAGGGGGCTCGGGAGCAGTACTTC. This encodes CASSPAGGQGAREQYF. The chain is built from TRBV5-1 and TRBJ2-7, with 8 bases matching TRBD1. Germline CDR1 reads SGHRS; CDR2 reads YFSETQ. CDR3 size: 16 residues. The ends lost 4 bases at V and 7 bases at J; junction bases unmatched: 16.